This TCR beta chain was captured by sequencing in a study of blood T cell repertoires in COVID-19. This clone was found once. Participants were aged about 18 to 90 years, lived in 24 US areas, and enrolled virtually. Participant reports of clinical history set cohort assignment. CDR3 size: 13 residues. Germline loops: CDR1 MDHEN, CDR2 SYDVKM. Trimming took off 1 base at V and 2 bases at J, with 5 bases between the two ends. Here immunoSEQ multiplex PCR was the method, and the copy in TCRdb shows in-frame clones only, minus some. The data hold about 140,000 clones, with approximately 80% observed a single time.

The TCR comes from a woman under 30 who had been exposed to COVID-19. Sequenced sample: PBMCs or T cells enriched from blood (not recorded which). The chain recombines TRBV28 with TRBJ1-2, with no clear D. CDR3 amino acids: CASSLYGNYGYTF. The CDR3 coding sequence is TGTGCCAGCAGTTTATACGGGAACTATGGCTACACCTTC.